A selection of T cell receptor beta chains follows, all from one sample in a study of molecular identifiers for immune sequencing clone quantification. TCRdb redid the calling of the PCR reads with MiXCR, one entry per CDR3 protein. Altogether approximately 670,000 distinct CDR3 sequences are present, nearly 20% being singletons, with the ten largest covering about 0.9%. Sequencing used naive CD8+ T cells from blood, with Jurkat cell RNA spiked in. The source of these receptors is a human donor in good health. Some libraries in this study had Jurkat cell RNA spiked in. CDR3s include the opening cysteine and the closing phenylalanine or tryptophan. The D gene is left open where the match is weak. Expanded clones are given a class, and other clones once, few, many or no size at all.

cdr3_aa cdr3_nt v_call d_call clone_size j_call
CATTELDTEAFF TGTGCCACAACAGAGCTGGACACTGAAGCTTTCTTC TRBV28 - - TRBJ1-1
CASSPLRGMSVSGANVLTF TGTGCCAGCAGCCCCCTACGGGGTATGTCGGTCTCTGGGGCCAACGTCCTGACTTTC TRBV3-1 - many TRBJ2-6
CASSQVGGRVAEAFF TGCGCCAGCAGCCAAGTGGGGGGAAGGGTCGCTGAAGCTTTCTTT TRBV4-1 - - TRBJ1-1
CSASGGPTLYEQYF TGCAGTGCTAGTGGGGGACCAACTCTCTACGAGCAGTACTTC TRBV20-1 - - TRBJ2-7
CASSFLDPDSGNTIYF TGTGCCAGCAGCTTCCTCGATCCTGACTCTGGAAACACCATATATTTT TRBV7-9 - - TRBJ1-3
CSAQGGVYYEQYF TGCAGTGCCCAGGGCGGGGTCTACTACGAGCAGTACTTC TRBV20-1 - few TRBJ2-7
CSVVWGNQETQYF TGCAGCGTTGTTTGGGGGAATCAAGAGACCCAGTACTTC TRBV29-1 - many TRBJ2-5
CASSQNPASPATYEQYF TGCGCCAGCAGCCAAAACCCCGCAAGTCCGGCCACCTACGAGCAGTACTTC TRBV4-1 - - TRBJ2-7
CASIQGFYGYTF TGTGCCAGTATCCAGGGTTTCTATGGCTACACCTTC TRBV19 - - TRBJ1-2
CAISEFGPRQGGDTEAFF TGTGCCATCAGTGAGTTTGGGCCCCGGCAAGGGGGTGACACTGAAGCTTTCTTT TRBV10-3 - few TRBJ1-1
CASSLHSGTVPVYGYTF TGTGCCAGCAGCCTGCACTCCGGGACGGTCCCCGTCTATGGCTACACCTTC TRBV12-3/TRBV12-4 - - TRBJ1-2
CSAIQGSQETQYF TGCAGTGCTATCCAGGGGTCCCAAGAGACCCAGTACTTC TRBV20-1 - - TRBJ2-5
CASSPPIPGGYGYTF TGTGCCAGCAGCCCCCCCATCCCCGGAGGCTATGGCTACACCTTC TRBV5-8 - few TRBJ1-2
CASSLGWGQMGVEQFF TGTGCCAGCAGCCTGGGTTGGGGTCAGATGGGGGTGGAGCAGTTCTTC TRBV9 - few TRBJ2-1
CASSYVPGGLNTGELFF TGTGCCAGCAGTTACGTCCCCGGGGGCCTGAACACCGGGGAGCTGTTTTTT TRBV6-2/TRBV6-3 - many TRBJ2-2